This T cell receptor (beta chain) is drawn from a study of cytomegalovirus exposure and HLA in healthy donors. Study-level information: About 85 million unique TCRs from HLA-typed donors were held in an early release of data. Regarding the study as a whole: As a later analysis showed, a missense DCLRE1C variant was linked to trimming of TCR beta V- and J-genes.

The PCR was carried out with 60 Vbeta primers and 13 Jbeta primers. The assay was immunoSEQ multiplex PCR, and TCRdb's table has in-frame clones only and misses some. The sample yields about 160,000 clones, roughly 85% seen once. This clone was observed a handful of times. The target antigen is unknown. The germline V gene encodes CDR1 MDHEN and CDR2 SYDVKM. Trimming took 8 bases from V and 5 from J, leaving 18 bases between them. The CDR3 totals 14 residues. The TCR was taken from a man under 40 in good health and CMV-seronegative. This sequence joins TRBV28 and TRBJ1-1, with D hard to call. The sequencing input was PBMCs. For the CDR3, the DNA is TGTGCCAGCCTCCGGAGCGATATATGGACTGAAGCTTTCTTT. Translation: CASLRSDIWTEAFF.